Listed below are T cell receptor beta chains from one sample, sequenced in a study of T cell changes during pregnancy in multiple sclerosis. Produced via immunoSEQ multiplex PCR; TCRdb's table is partial and in-frame only. This sample has 40,000 to 60,000 clones, with roughly 94% found just once. This specimen was CD8+ T cells from peripheral blood mononuclear cells, taken before pregnancy. These receptors came from a female donor with multiple sclerosis, enrolled in a pregnancy study. The CDR3 runs from the conserved cysteine through the conserved F or W. D genes are given only for firm matches. Size is omitted from some rows. Given values are once, few, many or a class for expanded clones.

j_call v_call clone_size d_call cdr3_nt cdr3_aa
TRBJ2-5 TRBV5-1 . . TGCGCCAGCAGCATGGAGGGGACAGTAAAAGAGACCCAGTACTTC CASSMEGTVKETQYF
TRBJ2-3 TRBV9 . . TGTGCCAGCAGTCCTCGGGGGACCGGCTATTTT CASSPRGTGYF
TRBJ2-7 TRBV2 . TRBD2 TGTGCCAGCAGTGCCGGGACTAGCGAGGTCGAGCAGTACTTC CASSAGTSEVEQYF
TRBJ2-7 TRBV9 few TRBD2 TGTGCCAGCAGCGAGGGGGGGACTAGCGGGACGTACGAGCAGTACTTC CASSEGGTSGTYEQYF
TRBJ2-7 TRBV6-1 once . TGTGCCAGCAGTGATGGAGAGGGCTCCTACGAGCAGTACTTC CASSDGEGSYEQYF
TRBJ1-2 TRBV4-1 . TRBD1 TGCGCCAGCAGCGGTCGCCCCGGGACAGGGGATCAAAACTATGGCTACACCTTC CASSGRPGTGDQNYGYTF
TRBJ2-1 TRBV5-6 . TRBD2 TGTGCCAGCAGCTTCGTAGCGGGAGAAGAGAATGAGCAGTTCTTC CASSFVAGEENEQFF
TRBJ2-3 TRBV4-3 . TRBD1 TGCGCCAGCAGCCAAGGCTGGGTGACAGGGGTTACAGATACGCAGTATTTT CASSQGWVTGVTDTQYF
TRBJ2-1 TRBV7-9 . TRBD2 TGTGCCAGCAGCTTCGGGCTAGCGGGTTCCTACAATGAGCAGTTCTTC CASSFGLAGSYNEQFF
TRBJ2-7 TRBV27 . . TGTGCCAGCAGTTGGGGGGACTCCTACGAGCAGTACTTC CASSWGDSYEQYF
TRBJ2-7 TRBV7-6 . TRBD2 TGTGCCAGCAGCCCCGGGACTAGCAGCTCCTACGAGCAGTACTTC CASSPGTSSSYEQYF
TRBJ1-1 TRBV29-1 . . TGCAGCGTTGAAAGCCTAGGCCGGAAGATGAACACTGAAGCTTTCTTT CSVESLGRKMNTEAFF
TRBJ1-4 TRBV6-5 . . TGTGCCAGCAGTTACGGGGGGGGCAATGAAAAACTGTTTTTT CASSYGGGNEKLFF
TRBJ2-7 TRBV27 . TRBD1 TGTGCCAGCAGTTTTAGTAAGGGGGCTGGATACGAGCAGTACTTC CASSFSKGAGYEQYF
TRBJ2-7 TRBV30 once TRBD2 TGTGCCTGGGGGCGGGAGACAGTGGAGCAGTACTTC CAWGRETVEQYF
TRBJ2-7 TRBV6-1 . TRBD1 TGTGCCAGCAGTACAGGGGGCGTCGAGCAGTACTTC CASSTGGVEQYF
TRBJ1-1 TRBV19 . . TGTGCCAGTAAGTGGGGCCCGGGGAACACTGAAGCTTTCTTT CASKWGPGNTEAFF
TRBJ2-7 TRBV6-6 few TRBD1 TGTGCCACCGGGGACAGGCACTACGAGCAGTACTTC CATGDRHYEQYF
TRBJ1-2 TRBV28 few TRBD1 TGTGCCAGCAGTTCCCTTCCGACAGGGAAATATGGCTACACCTTC CASSSLPTGKYGYTF
TRBJ2-3 TRBV5-1 . TRBD2 TGCGCCAGCAGCTTGAGGCCTAGCGGGAGTATAGGCACAGATACGCAGTATTTT CASSLRPSGSIGTDTQYF
TRBJ2-3 TRBV19 . . TGTGCCAGTAGTAATGGGGGGACAGATACGCAGTATTTT CASSNGGTDTQYF
TRBJ2-3 TRBV28 . . TGTGCCAGCAGTTTCCCTAGGGTGCAGGGGCGATCAGATACGCAGTATTTT CASSFPRVQGRSDTQYF
TRBJ2-1 TRBV4-2 . . TGTGCCAGCAGCCCTTTCGGGACTGGAGGTGACAATGAGCAGTTCTTC CASSPFGTGGDNEQFF
TRBJ2-3 TRBV28 . . TGTGCCAGCAGTTCTGGTTTGGTGGGCCCCTATCGTACCACAGATACGCAGTATTTT CASSSGLVGPYRTTDTQYF
TRBJ2-4 TRBV28 . TRBD2 TGTGCCAGCAGTACCCCCGGGAGGGACCCCGGTCAGTACTTC CASSTPGRDPGQYF
TRBJ1-4 TRBV28 . TRBD1 TGTGCCAGCAGAGGGGGCGCTCGTGAAAAACTGTTTTTT CASRGGAREKLFF
TRBJ2-3 TRBV6-5 . TRBD1 TGTGCCAGCCGGCGGACAGGGCCAGATACGCAGTATTTT CASRRTGPDTQYF
TRBJ2-2 TRBV6-4 . TRBD1 TGTGCCAGCCGCTCGGGACAGGGCCACACCGGGGAGCTGTTTTTT CASRSGQGHTGELFF
TRBJ2-1 TRBV7-8 . . TGTGCCAGCAGCGGACGGACGGAGCGGTCCAATGAGCAGTTCTTC CASSGRTERSNEQFF